The clone carrying this T cell receptor beta chain showed up just a few times. Its antigen remains unidentified. The sample comes from a study of T-cell memory formation after mild COVID-19. In the study overall: TCR clustering was largely donor specific.

TCRdb reprocessed the 5' RACE reads via MiXCR and lists one record per CDR3 protein. The sample lists hundreds of thousands of distinct CDR3 sequences; roughly 18% were seen once. Study-wide results and limits: Day 15 to 85 contracting clones showed balanced CD4/CD8; day 15 to 37 expanders favored CD4+. Researchers found some responding clones in pre-infection memory, a sign that cross-reactive memory joined.

CDR3 length equals 16 residues. V lost 5 bases and J 3 bases, leaving 20 bases between the germline ends. The germline gives CDR1 SGHVS, CDR2 FQNEAQ. This TCR came from an adult woman who had mild COVID-19 (a few samples of this study predate the infection). Cell type and time point are not known. Sample: PBMCs or a T cell subset sorted from them (not recorded which). The V call is TRBV7-8, the J call TRBJ2-7, with D perhaps matching TRBD2 (7 bases). This chain's CDR3 is CASSHPGGRAGYEQYF. The CDR3, as DNA: TGTGCCAGCAGCCACCCCGGGGGGCGGGCGGGCTACGAGCAGTACTTC. The full variable domain, rest sourced from reference TRBV7-8 and TRBJ2-7, is GAGVSQSPRYKVAKRGQDVALRCDPISGHVSLFWYQQALGQGPEFLTYFQNEAQLDKSGLPSDRFFAERPEGSVSTLKIQRTQQEDSAVYLCASSHPGGRAGYEQYFGPGTRLTVT.